This TCR beta chain originates from a study of radiotherapy plus CTLA-4 blockade in lung cancer (dated by TCRdb to the late 2010s). With regard to the full study: Among enrolled patients, approximately 19% had an objective response and roughly 30% reached disease control. Study-wide findings and limitations: After treatment with radiotherapy and ipilimumab, TCR clones that originated in tumors expanded in peripheral blood. Increased serum interferon-beta after radiation, together with early dynamic changes in blood T cell clones, were reported to be the strongest predictors of response.

In this study, focal radiation therapy paired with CTLA-4 blockade (ipilimumab) was tested in patients who had chemo-refractory metastatic non-small-cell lung cancer. Library method: the immunoSEQ multiplex PCR assay. What TCRdb holds here is the immuneACCESS table cut down to in-frame rearrangements. Part of the clones is not present; checked against another copy, under half of the missing clones reflect an unresolved V gene, and the others are unexplained. The sample has about 18,000 clones on record, around 86% of them singletons. Around 22% of the sample lies in the top ten. This clone was observed once. No cognate antigen has been identified for it. Base qualities are not at hand, and no much larger clone is one base apart. The TCR sequence derives from a human donor with non-small cell lung cancer whose response to radiotherapy plus ipilimumab could not be evaluated. The starting material was peripheral blood, obtained from a patient treated with radiotherapy plus ipilimumab.

The CDR3 reads as follows: CANAESRQGELNYGYTF. The DNA sequence follows: TGTGCCAACGCGGAGTCTCGACAGGGTGAACTGAACTATGGCTACACCTTC. The chain joins TRBV10-3 to TRBJ1-2; 7 bases in the middle match TRBD1. Reading the germline V gene gives CDR1 ENHRY and CDR2 SYGVKD. The CDR3 numbers 17 residues from cysteine through phenylalanine. Only CDR3 DNA remains: 51 bases, in frame from the first base. V loses 10 bases at its end and J loses 2 bases; junction bases beyond the gene matches: 19.